The clone carrying this T cell receptor beta chain was counted at least ten times. Its antigen is as yet unknown. TCRdb ran MiXCR on the reads and lists one entry per CDR3 protein. Counted here are some 680,000 distinct CDR3 sequences, under 40% occurring once; the ten biggest clones make up about 2.8%. The CDR3 runs 13 residues. Germline assignment: CDR1 SGHVS and CDR2 FNYEAQ. Between the trimmed V and J ends, which lost 5 bases and 0 bases, there was a span of 8 bases. The sample belongs to a study of T cell repertoires in cytomegalovirus infection. Study at large: The public TCR beta signatures pointed to both CMV infection and matching HLA type.

Study results and caveats: Cumulative public TCR beta family frequency identified CMV carriers with the relevant HLA. It was HLA-C-restricted CMV-specific TCR beta clonotypes that dominated the response ex vivo.

V and J are TRBV7-6 and TRBJ2-7; D is perhaps TRBD1 (5 bases). This TCR was recovered from a human donor in good health (CMV status not recorded). Some clones in this sample may be carry-over from other donors' samples. Material for sequencing was PBMCs. The CDR3 sequence: CASSTGSSYEQYF. The DNA for the CDR3 is TGTGCCAGCAGCACAGGTAGCTCCTACGAGCAGTACTTC.